Below, 32 T cell receptor beta chains from the same sample are listed, as sequenced in a study of blood T cell repertoires in COVID-19. Profiling relied on immunoSEQ multiplex PCR, and the TCRdb table lists in-frame clones only, not all of them. Of 180,000 or so clones listed, approximately 87% are singletons. The sequenced material came from peripheral blood. Receptors originate from a person aged 70 to 85 with COVID-19, enrolled during active disease.

This chain uses TRBV28 with TRBJ1-1; D is uncertain. The germline gives CDR1 MDHEN, CDR2 SYDVKM. Trimming pared 7 bases from V and 5 bases from J, leaving 14 bases between. CDR3 length: 13 residues. The CDR3 loop is CASTPVYSTEAFF. The CDR3 DNA reads TGTGCCAGCACCCCTGTCTATAGTACTGAAGCTTTCTTT.

In nucleotides, the CDR3 is TGTGCCACCAGCAGAGAAAGACCGGGACAGGGTTTTCATCAGCCCCAGCATTTT. This gives the protein CATSRERPGQGFHQPQHF. The rearrangement joins TRBV15 to TRBJ1-5, with 9 bases lining up with TRBD1. This CDR3 is 18 amino acids long. Germline-derived CDR1 and CDR2 are LNHNV and YYDKDF (reference sequence). With V trimmed by 0 bases and J by 5 bases, 11 bases remained unmatched.

This clone has just a few counts. This rearrangement joins TRBV11-2 to TRBJ2-5, with D possibly TRBD2 on 5 matching bases. The V gene lost 1 base and the J gene lost 5 bases, with 17 bases spanning the gap. CDR1 and CDR2 (germline): SGHAT, FQNNGV. The CDR3 runs 16 residues. The CDR3 coding sequence is TGTGCCAGCAGCTTAGGGTCCCTAGCAGTAAGGGAGACCCAGTACTTC. Translating it yields CASSLGSLAVRETQYF.

The rearrangement uses TRBV27 and TRBJ1-1; no clear D gene. This CDR3 is 13 amino acids long. The V end lost 0 bases, the J end lost 6 bases, and 8 bases lay between the germline ends. CDR1 and CDR2 (germline): MNHEY, SMNVEV (reference sequence). The CDR3: CASSLSPSAEAFF. In DNA, the CDR3 is TGTGCCAGCAGTTTATCCCCAAGCGCTGAAGCTTTCTTT.

The V and J genes are TRBV2 and TRBJ2-1; 10 positions agree with TRBD2. J gave up 7 bases and V 7 bases, and 10 bases lay outside the gene matches. The CDR3 consists of 15 residues. Germline CDR1 SNHLY, CDR2 FYNNEI. The CDR3 region is CASTGPSGSGNEQFF. The CDR3 DNA follows: TGTGCCAGCACGGGTCCTAGCGGGAGTGGGAATGAGCAGTTCTTC.

This clone has just one count. Since no conserved phenylalanine or tryptophan closes the CDR3, a read error is the likely cause. The DNA is left out, because the CDR3 cannot be placed on it with certainty; the CDR3 is given as TCRdb lists it. The chain is built from TRBV20-1 and TRBJ2-7; the tabulated D call, TRBD2, remains unverified against the DNA. Germline lookup yields CDR1 DFQATT and CDR2 SNEGSKA (reference sequence). The CDR3 length is 11 residues, termini included. Here the CDR3 reads CSATQASGGLQ.

The rearrangement links TRBV28 to TRBJ1-6; the D is unclear. CDR1 and CDR2 from the germline V gene are MDHEN and SYDVKM. V lost 2 bases and J lost 9, with 11 bases in between. The CDR3 sequence is 14 residues long. The CDR3 DNA is TGTGCCAGCAGTTTACGCGGAAACGCTTCACCCCTCCACTTT. It is translated as CASSLRGNASPLHF.

This chain connects TRBV18 to TRBJ2-1; TRBD2 matches 8 bases. This CDR3 spans 16 amino acids. The V gene's germline CDR1 is KGHSH and CDR2 LQKENI. Trimming at V came to 3 bases and at J to 5 bases, leaving 9 bases not matched to a gene. The CDR3 sequence is CASSPPLSGGDNEQFF. Here the CDR3 DNA reads TGTGCCAGCTCACCCCCTCTCAGCGGGGGAGACAATGAGCAGTTCTTC.

The chain joins TRBV3-1 (or the pseudogene TRBV3-2) to TRBJ2-5; 16 bases match TRBD2. This CDR3 region has 19 residues. Germline CDR1 is LGHDT and CDR2 is YNNKEL (reference sequence). V dropped 4 bases and J dropped 5; count of bases not matched to a gene: 13. CDR3 DNA: TGTGCCAGCAGCCCCTACTCGGGACTAGCGGGGGGGATGGGGGAGACCCAGTACTTC. It encodes CASSPYSGLAGGMGETQYF.

The chain recombines TRBV7-2 with TRBJ2-1, with 14 positions matching TRBD2. After removal of 5 bases from V and 4 bases from J, the junction contained 10 bases not matched to a gene. This CDR3 contains 18 residues. From germline, CDR1 is SGHTA and CDR2 FQGNSA. For the CDR3, the DNA is TGTGCCAGCAGCATCGCGACCGGGACTAGCGGGGGATACAATGAGCAGTTCTTC. Protein: CASSIATGTSGGYNEQFF.

The V gene is TRBV5-1, the J gene TRBJ1-4; 9 bases align to TRBD1. Germline V lookup: CDR1 SGHRS, CDR2 YFSETQ. CDR3 length: 17 residues. V gave up 4 bases and J gave up 8 bases; unmatched junction bases: 15. The CDR3 bases are TGCGCCAGCAGCCACACGATGACCGGGACAGGGATCGAAAAACTGTTTTTT. This encodes CASSHTMTGTGIEKLFF.

V gene TRBV18 combines with J gene TRBJ2-7; D is ambiguous. Germline V CDR1 and CDR2: KGHSH, LQKENI. The CDR3 extends over 12 amino acids. Trimming took off 3 bases at V and 3 bases at J, with 6 bases between the two ends. CDR3 in amino acids: CASSPTDYEQYF. The CDR3 DNA reads as TGTGCCAGCTCACCGACTGACTACGAGCAGTACTTC.

This CDR3 is CASSVGAGEAFF. In DNA, the CDR3 is TGTGCCAGCAGCGTAGGGGCGGGTGAAGCTTTCTTT. This chain links TRBV9 with TRBJ1-1; D is ambiguous. This CDR3 is built from 12 residues. CDR1 is SGDLS and CDR2 is YYNGEE in the germline V gene. Deletions cut 0 bases from V and 7 bases from J, with 7 bases between.

The chain uses TRBV2 and TRBJ2-1; D remains unclear. Trimming removed 6 bases at V and 0 bases at J, with 12 bases between. The CDR3 covers 15 residues. Germline V lookup: CDR1 SNHLY, CDR2 FYNNEI. The CDR3 DNA reads as TGTGCCAGCAGGTCTTCTCTTAACTCCTACAATGAGCAGTTCTTC. Its protein is CASRSSLNSYNEQFF.

This chain uses TRBV28 with TRBJ2-7, with unresolved D. Germline lookup yields CDR1 MDHEN and CDR2 SYDVKM. Between the trimmed V and J ends, which lost 4 bases and 2 bases, there was a span of 12 bases. This CDR3 comprises 14 residues. The CDR3 sequence: CASSSPSVTYEQYF. The CDR3 DNA sequence: TGTGCCAGCAGTTCACCCAGCGTGACCTACGAGCAGTACTTC.

V is TRBV5-5 and J is TRBJ1-1; weak D call: TRBD1 (6 bases). Germline loops: CDR1 SGHKS, CDR2 YYEKEE (reference sequence). The CDR3 totals 14 residues. The germline V and J ends were trimmed by 5 bases and 5 bases, with 16 bases remaining between them. The CDR3 loop is CASRRGGIGTEAFF. The CDR3 region has the DNA TGTGCCAGCAGGCGAGGGGGAATCGGGACTGAAGCTTTCTTT.

The CDR3 nucleotides are TGCGCCAGCAGCCAAGAACGTCGTGAGGAGGGGAATGAGCAGTTCTTC. It codes for CASSQERREEGNEQFF. This chain uses TRBV4-3 with TRBJ2-1; TRBD2 is a possible D gene (6 bases). This CDR3 spans 16 amino acids. The V gene lost 0 bases and the J gene lost 7 bases, with 16 bases spanning the gap. From germline, CDR1 is LGHNA and CDR2 YSLEER.

The rearrangement uses TRBV5-5 and TRBJ2-7; D is undetermined. CDR3 length equals 15 residues. V was clipped by 4 bases and J by 4 bases, with 18 bases between them. Germline-derived CDR1 and CDR2 are SGHKS and YYEKEE (reference sequence). The CDR3 nucleotides read TGTGCCAGCAGCGCTTCGACAACCCGCACTTACGAGCAGTACTTC. Translated, it gives CASSASTTRTYEQYF.

This rearrangement joins TRBV5-4 to TRBJ2-1; 9 nucleotides match TRBD2. This CDR3 has 16 amino acids. V lost 0 bases and J lost 4; bases outside the gene matches: 5. CDR1 and CDR2 (germline): SGHNT, YYREEE (reference sequence). CDR3 loop: CASSLAITSGYNEQFF. CDR3 nucleotide sequence: TGTGCCAGCAGCTTGGCTATCACTAGCGGGTACAATGAGCAGTTCTTC.

The chain has TRBV18 and TRBJ1-1; no firm D call. In germline, CDR1 is KGHSH, CDR2 LQKENI. The length of the CDR3 is 15 residues. V gave up 4 bases and J gave up 0 bases, with 12 bases separating them. The CDR3 here is CASSRVAEVNTEAFF. The CDR3 bases are TGTGCCAGCTCACGGGTCGCAGAGGTGAACACTGAAGCTTTCTTT.

The chain employs TRBV3-1 (or the pseudogene TRBV3-2) and TRBJ1-2; unclear D gene. This CDR3 region has 12 residues. Germline CDR1 and CDR2: LGHDT and YNNKEL (reference sequence). V dropped 4 bases and J dropped 4 bases, with 7 bases sitting between them. CDR3 region: CASSPGSYGYTF. As DNA, the CDR3 is TGTGCCAGCAGCCCCGGGAGCTATGGCTACACCTTC.

The CDR3: CASSWQENTEAFF. For the CDR3, the DNA is TGTGCCAGCAGCTGGCAAGAGAACACTGAAGCTTTCTTT. The chain recombines TRBV13 with TRBJ1-1; D not resolved. The CDR3 is 13 amino acids. Trimming removed 4 bases at V and 1 base at J, with 7 bases between. Germline CDR1 and CDR2: PRHDT and FYEKMQ (reference sequence). Full variable domain (rest looked up from reference TRBV13 and TRBJ1-1): AAGVIQSPRHLIKEKRETATLKCYPIPRHDTVYWYQQGPGQDPQFLISFYEKMQSDKGSIPDRFSAQQFSDYHSELNMSSLELGDSALYFCASSWQENTEAFFGQGTRLTVV.

V usage is TRBV5-1 and J usage is TRBJ1-3; 7 nucleotides match TRBD1. CDR1 is SGHRS and CDR2 is YFSETQ in the germline V gene. The CDR3 is 15 amino acids. Unmatched junction bases numbered 9, after V lost 5 bases and J lost 4 bases. The CDR3 DNA follows: TGCGCCAGCAGTGCTGGAGGGACAGCCGGAAACACCATATATTTT. As protein: CASSAGGTAGNTIYF.

The DNA of the CDR3 is TGTGCCAGCAGCCCCATTAGCGGGAGTAGCACAGATACGCAGTATTTT. Translating gives CASSPISGSSTDTQYF. The chain carries TRBV5-5 and TRBJ2-3; 9 nucleotides agree with TRBD2. Germline trimming cut 4 bases from V and 0 bases from J; bases unmatched to any gene: 6. The CDR3 extends over 16 amino acids. CDR1 SGHKS and CDR2 YYEKEE come from the germline V gene (reference sequence).

This sequence joins TRBV12-3 or TRBV12-4 and TRBJ1-1; 7 positions match TRBD1. Trimming removed 7 bases from V and 4 bases from J; junction bases left unmatched: 6. This CDR3 contains 13 residues. The CDR3 sequence: CASTLQGITEAFF. CDR3 nucleotide sequence: TGTGCCAGCACCCTACAGGGGATCACTGAAGCTTTCTTT.

CDR3: CASSQVWTENTEAFF. The CDR3 region has the DNA TGCGCCAGCAGCCAAGTCTGGACAGAGAACACTGAAGCTTTCTTT. The gene calls are TRBV4-1 and TRBJ1-1, with a possible D match to TRBD1 (6 bases). Germline assignment: CDR1 MGHRA and CDR2 YSYEKL. The CDR3 is 15 residues long. The V gene lost 1 base and the J gene lost 1 base, with 10 bases spanning the gap.

This clone was seen once. CDR3 loop: CAIGAGSSYEQYF. As DNA, the CDR3 is TGTGCCATTGGAGCGGGAAGCTCCTACGAGCAGTACTTC. V and J are TRBV10-3 and TRBJ2-7, with TRBD2 matching over 7 bases. The V gene end was trimmed by 9 bases and the J gene end by 0 bases; junction bases not matched to a gene: 5. The CDR3 extends over 13 amino acids. Germline V lookup: CDR1 ENHRY, CDR2 SYGVKD.

V is TRBV27 and J is TRBJ1-5, with a tentative D call TRBD1 (6 bases). This CDR3 contains 17 residues. V lost 6 bases, J lost 0 bases, and 18 bases lay in between. The V gene's germline CDR1 is MNHEY and CDR2 SMNVEV (reference sequence). This chain's CDR3 is CASSQTGSMVSNQPQHF. As DNA, the CDR3 is TGTGCCAGCAGCCAGACAGGCTCGATGGTTAGCAATCAGCCCCAGCATTTT.

The chain employs TRBV9 and TRBJ2-5, with D hard to call. The CDR3 runs 14 residues. Trimming took off 0 bases at V and 5 bases at J, with 11 bases between the two ends. The germline V gene has CDR1 SGDLS and CDR2 YYNGEE. CDR3 bases: TGTGCCAGCAGCGTAGTCGGTTCTGCGGAGACCCAGTACTTC. It is translated as CASSVVGSAETQYF. The full variable domain, completed using reference TRBV9 and TRBJ2-5, is DSGVTQTPKHLITATGQRVTLRCSPRSGDLSVYWYQQSLDQGLQFLIQYYNGEERAKGNILERFSAQQFPDLHSELNLSSLELGDSALYFCASSVVGSAETQYFGPGTRLLVL.

This clone has a single count. The V and J genes are TRBV28 and TRBJ1-2; D is uncertain. Deletions cut 10 bases from V and 8 bases from J, with 23 bases between. Per germline, CDR1 MDHEN and CDR2 SYDVKM. There are 14 residues in the CDR3. The DNA of the CDR3 is TGTGCCACCATGGACTCACGGCTTTTCGGGGGCTACACCTTC. Encoded protein: CATMDSRLFGGYTF.

The chain combines TRBV2 with TRBJ2-1, with 10 nucleotides matching TRBD2. After removal of 8 bases from V and 12 bases from J, the junction contained 7 bases not matched to a gene. Germline CDR1 is SNHLY and CDR2 is FYNNEI. CDR3 length: 12 amino acids. The CDR3 is CASCSSGGSQFF. The DNA of the CDR3 is TGTGCCAGCTGTTCTAGCGGGGGATCGCAGTTCTTC.

This chain joins TRBV19 and TRBJ1-2, with 7 bases identical to TRBD1. J lost 1 base, V lost 4 bases, and 9 bases had no gene match. The CDR3 covers 16 residues. Germline CDR1 and CDR2: LNHDA and SQIVND (reference sequence). CDR3 in DNA: TGTGCCAGTAGTACCGGGACAGAGCCCTTTAACTATGGCTACACCTTC. Translated, it gives CASSTGTEPFNYGYTF.